This T cell receptor beta chain is from a study of shared clonotypes between healthy human individuals. Overall study context: A few men and a couple of women, aged 18 to 49, were donors. Every donor yielded three CD4 naive, three CD4 memory, two CD8 naive and one CD8 memory plate.

Clones were sequenced by immunoSEQ multiplex PCR, and TCRdb holds only the in-frame ones, with some missing. This repertoire shows 2 million to 2.5 million clones, approximately 94% found once; its top ten account for more than 0.1%. The CDR3 runs 14 residues. Trimming shortened V by 1 base and J by 3 bases, and 10 bases separated the two germline ends. Germline lookup yields CDR1 MNHEY and CDR2 SVGAGI. Sequencing was carried out using naive CD4+ T cells sorted from blood. Subset: CD45RA+ positively selected. The receptor comes from a man between 18 and 35 years old in good health. J is TRBJ2-7 and V is TRBV6-5; possible D gene TRBD2, 5 bases. The CDR3 DNA reads as TGTGCCAGCAGTTACTTTGAGGGAGACTACGAGCAGTACTTC. The encoded protein is CASSYFEGDYEQYF.